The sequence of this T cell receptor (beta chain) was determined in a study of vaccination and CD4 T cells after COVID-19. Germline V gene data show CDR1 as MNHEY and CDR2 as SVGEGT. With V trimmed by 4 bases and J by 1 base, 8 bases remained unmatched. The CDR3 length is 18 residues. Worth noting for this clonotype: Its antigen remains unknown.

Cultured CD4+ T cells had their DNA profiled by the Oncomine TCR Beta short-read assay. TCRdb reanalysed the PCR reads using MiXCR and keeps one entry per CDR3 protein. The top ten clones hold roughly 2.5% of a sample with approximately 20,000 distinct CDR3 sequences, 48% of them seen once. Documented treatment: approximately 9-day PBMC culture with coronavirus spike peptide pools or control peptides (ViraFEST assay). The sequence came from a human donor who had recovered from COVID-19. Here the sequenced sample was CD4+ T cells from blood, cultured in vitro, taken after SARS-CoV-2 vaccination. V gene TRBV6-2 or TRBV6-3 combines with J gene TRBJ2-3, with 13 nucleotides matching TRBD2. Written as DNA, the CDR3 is TGTGCCAGCAGTTGGCCGGGACTAGCGGGGCGGGGCACAGATACGCAGTATTTT. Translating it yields CASSWPGLAGRGTDTQYF.